The rows below give T cell receptor beta chains drawn from one sample of a study of technical replicates of blood from a few donors. Measured with immunoSEQ multiplex PCR; TCRdb has only the in-frame clones, and not every one. The sample holds roughly 52,000 clones, roughly 96% seen once. Sequenced sample: PBMCs. The origin of the receptors is a human donor in good health. Some clones in this sample may be carry-over from other donors' samples. The CDR3 runs from the conserved cysteine through the conserved F or W. D genes are given only for firm matches. Only part of the rows carry a size: once, few, many, or a class if the clone is expanded.

.	TRBJ2-7	.	TRBV6-1	16	CASSETRQPTTYEQYF	TGTGCCAGCAGTGAAACCCGACAGCCGACCACCTACGAGCAGTACTTC
.	TRBJ2-7	TRBD1	TRBV7-4	21	CASSQRDRRRIVCSGIYEQYF	TGTGCCAGCAGCCAGAGGGACAGGAGGAGGATTGTATGCTCGGGGATCTACGAGCAGTACTTC
once	TRBJ1-4	.	TRBV29-1	12	CSCGQSNEKLFF	TGCAGCTGTGGACAGTCAAATGAAAAACTGTTTTTT
.	TRBJ1-1	.	TRBV5-1	16	CASTRRIGSDDTEAFF	TGCGCCAGCACCAGGCGTATTGGGAGCGATGACACTGAAGCTTTCTTT
.	TRBJ2-5	TRBD1	TRBV28	17	CASSPTAPGRGQKTQYF	TGTGCCAGCAGCCCAACCGCTCCGGGCAGGGGGCAAAAGACCCAGTACTTC
.	TRBJ1-2	.	TRBV9	15	CASSVSATANYGYTF	TGTGCCAGCAGCGTATCCGCGACAGCGAACTATGGCTACACCTTC
.	TRBJ1-6	.	TRBV19	19	CASSPQGRSRELNNSPLHF	TGTGCCAGTAGTCCCCAGGGACGGAGCCGGGAGTTGAATAATTCACCCCTCCACTTT
.	TRBJ2-2	TRBD2	TRBV6-6	15	CASRRTSGDTGELFF	TGTGCCAGCCGGAGGACTAGCGGAGACACCGGGGAGCTGTTTTTT
once	TRBJ2-3	.	TRBV20-1	10	CSATRGTQYF	TGCAGTGCTACTCGGGGTACGCAGTATTTT
.	TRBJ2-3	.	TRBV11-2	16	CASSLLPSASTDTQYF	TGTGCCAGCAGCTTACTTCCCAGCGCTAGCACAGATACGCAGTATTTT
.	TRBJ2-1	TRBD2	TRBV29-1	12	CSVVGGASQQFF	TGCAGCGTTGTGGGAGGGGCCTCCCAGCAGTTCTTC
few	TRBJ2-5	TRBD2	TRBV28	14	CASSLSGRGETQYF	TGTGCCAGCAGTTTATCCGGGCGGGGGGAGACCCAGTACTTC
.	TRBJ2-7	TRBD2	TRBV6-5	15	CASSYTGLVPYEQYF	TGTGCCAGCAGTTACACCGGACTAGTTCCCTACGAGCAGTACTTC
.	TRBJ1-2	TRBD1	TRBV9	14	CASSAGTGVYGYTF	TGTGCCAGCAGTGCCGGGACAGGGGTCTATGGCTACACCTTC
.	TRBJ2-1	.	TRBV6-6	15	CASSAGSNTANEQFF	TGTGCCAGCAGTGCCGGGTCGAATACGGCCAATGAGCAGTTCTTC
.	TRBJ2-5	.	TRBV2	14	CASYLGGAGETQYF	TGTGCCAGCTACTTAGGGGGGGCCGGTGAGACCCAGTACTTC
.	TRBJ2-5	.	TRBV6-1	15	CASTRHWEAQETQYF	TGTGCCAGCACCAGGCATTGGGAGGCGCAAGAGACCCAGTACTTC
.	TRBJ1-1	.	TRBV4-1	13	CASTGGEAFEAFF	TGCGCCAGCACGGGGGGCGAGGCGTTTGAAGCTTTCTTT
.	TRBJ2-7	TRBD2	TRBV7-9	13	CASSPWRGYEQYF	TGTGCCAGCAGCCCTTGGCGGGGGTACGAGCAGTACTTC
.	TRBJ2-2	TRBD1	TRBV6-6	15	CASSLTGGSTGELFF	TGTGCCAGCAGCCTAACAGGGGGAAGCACCGGGGAGCTGTTTTTT
.	TRBJ2-2	.	TRBV7-9	14	CASSTGKNTGELFF	TGTGCCAGCAGCACAGGGAAGAACACCGGGGAGCTGTTTTTT
.	TRBJ1-2	TRBD1	TRBV18	15	CASSSTGTGSYGYTF	TGTGCCAGCTCATCAACCGGGACAGGGAGCTATGGCTACACCTTC
once	TRBJ2-1	TRBD2	TRBV5-1	15	CASSLRAGAYNEQFF	TGCGCCAGCAGCTTAAGAGCGGGAGCCTACAATGAGCAGTTCTTC
.	TRBJ1-2	.	TRBV5-1	13	CASRPGGGYGYTF	TGCGCCAGCAGACCCGGGGGGGGCTATGGCTACACCTTC
.	TRBJ2-1	.	TRBV20-1	11	CSARDQSEMFF	TGCAGTGCTAGAGACCAGAGCGAGATGTTCTTC
.	TRBJ2-7	TRBD2	TRBV4-3	15	CASSQYLAGFYEQYF	TGCGCCAGCAGCCAATATCTAGCGGGTTTCTACGAGCAGTACTTC
once	TRBJ2-3	TRBD2	TRBV2	15	CASSQLAGGRDTQYF	TGTGCCAGCAGTCAGCTAGCGGGGGGGCGGGATACGCAGTATTTT
.	TRBJ2-1	.	TRBV6-4	13	CASSEGADNEQFF	TGTGCCAGCAGTGAAGGGGCGGACAATGAGCAGTTCTTC
.	TRBJ2-2	TRBD2	TRBV4-2	16	CASSQGSGDASGELFF	TGTGCCAGCAGCCAAGGAAGCGGGGATGCTTCCGGGGAGCTGTTTTTT
once	TRBJ1-3	TRBD1	TRBV5-4	15	CASSVDRGQGNTIYF	TGTGCCAGCAGCGTGGACAGGGGACAGGGAAACACCATATATTTT
.	TRBJ2-7	TRBD2	TRBV30	14	CAWSVGASGREIYF	TGTGCCTGGAGTGTCGGGGCTAGCGGGAGGGAAATTTACTTC
.	TRBJ1-1	.	TRBV5-1	14	CASSPTEGGAEAFF	TGCGCCAGCAGCCCAACAGAGGGAGGGGCTGAAGCTTTCTTT
.	TRBJ2-5	TRBD1	TRBV7-9	14	CASSRGQSQETQYF	TGTGCCAGCAGCCGGGGACAGAGCCAAGAGACCCAGTACTTC
.	TRBJ2-2	.	TRBV7-8	15	CASSLKAGQAGELFF	TGTGCCAGCAGCTTAAAGGCAGGGCAGGCCGGGGAGCTGTTTTTT
.	TRBJ2-7	.	TRBV30	12	CAWTRLFGEQYF	TGTGCCTGGACCCGACTCTTTGGCGAGCAGTACTTC
once	TRBJ2-2	.	TRBV18	14	CASSPFEGTGELFF	TGTGCCAGCTCACCTTTCGAGGGCACCGGGGAGCTGTTTTTT
.	TRBJ2-7	TRBD2	TRBV7-2	15	CASSFLSGRVYEQYF	TGTGCCAGCAGCTTTCTTAGCGGGAGAGTCTACGAGCAGTACTTC
.	TRBJ2-7	TRBD1	TRBV7-9	14	CASSRGTGGDEQYF	TGTGCCAGCAGCCGCGGGACAGGGGGCGACGAGCAGTACTTC
.	TRBJ2-5	.	TRBV7-6	15	CASSKNRLVNETQYF	TGTGCCAGCAGCAAAAACCGACTAGTAAACGAGACCCAGTACTTC
.	TRBJ1-1	TRBD1	TRBV6-6	14	CASSRQGGGTEAFF	TGTGCCAGCAGTCGACAGGGGGGAGGCACTGAAGCTTTCTTT
.	TRBJ1-2	.	TRBV6-6	14	CASRLESLNYGYTF	TGTGCCAGCAGACTCGAATCCCTAAACTATGGCTACACCTTC
.	TRBJ1-1	.	TRBV2	13	CASKPRGGGEAFF	TGTGCCAGCAAACCGCGCGGGGGCGGAGAGGCTTTCTTT
.	TRBJ1-2	.	TRBV9	14	CASSAPGRLYGYTF	TGTGCCAGCAGCGCCCCGGGGAGACTCTATGGCTACACCTTC
.	TRBJ2-3	.	TRBV5-4	16	CASSYTGLVRGDTQYF	TGTGCCAGCAGCTACACGGGACTTGTTCGGGGAGATACGCAGTATTTT
.	TRBJ1-4	.	TRBV19	13	CASSIRGLEKLFF	TGTGCCAGTAGTATCCGGGGTTTGGAAAAACTGTTTTTT
.	TRBJ2-5	.	TRBV7-8	15	CASSLRSGREETQYF	TGTGCCAGCAGCTTAAGGTCAGGGCGAGAGGAGACCCAGTACTTC
.	TRBJ1-4	TRBD1	TRBV5-4	16	CASSPGSGGTNEKLFF	TGTGCCAGCAGCCCTGGCTCAGGGGGCACTAATGAAAAACTGTTTTTT
.	TRBJ2-7	.	TRBV2	14	CASKYRADAYEQYF	TGTGCCAGCAAATACAGGGCAGACGCCTACGAGCAGTACTTC
.	TRBJ1-1	.	TRBV10-3	12	CAIRGWATEAFF	TGTGCCATCCGGGGGTGGGCCACTGAAGCTTTCTTT
.	TRBJ2-3	.	TRBV29-1	13	CSVAPGTTDTQYF	TGCAGCGTTGCTCCGGGAACCACAGATACGCAGTATTTT
.	TRBJ1-4	TRBD1	TRBV19	15	CASSTDRGRGEKLFF	TGTGCCAGTAGTACGGACAGGGGTCGGGGTGAAAAACTGTTTTTT
.	TRBJ2-5	TRBD1	TRBV18	15	CASSPLESRDRYQYF	TGTGCCAGCTCACCTCTTGAGTCCCGGGACAGATACCAGTACTTC
once	TRBJ2-7	.	TRBV4-1	16	CASSQEYGLAKDEQYF	TGCGCCAGCAGCCAAGAATACGGGCTAGCGAAGGATGAGCAGTACTTC
.	TRBJ1-2	TRBD1	TRBV6-5	14	CASVSGGDDYGYTF	TGTGCCAGCGTATCAGGGGGCGATGACTATGGCTACACCTTC
.	TRBJ1-4	.	TRBV29-1	13	CSVDSGESEKLFF	TGCAGCGTTGACTCGGGGGAGAGTGAAAAACTGTTTTTT